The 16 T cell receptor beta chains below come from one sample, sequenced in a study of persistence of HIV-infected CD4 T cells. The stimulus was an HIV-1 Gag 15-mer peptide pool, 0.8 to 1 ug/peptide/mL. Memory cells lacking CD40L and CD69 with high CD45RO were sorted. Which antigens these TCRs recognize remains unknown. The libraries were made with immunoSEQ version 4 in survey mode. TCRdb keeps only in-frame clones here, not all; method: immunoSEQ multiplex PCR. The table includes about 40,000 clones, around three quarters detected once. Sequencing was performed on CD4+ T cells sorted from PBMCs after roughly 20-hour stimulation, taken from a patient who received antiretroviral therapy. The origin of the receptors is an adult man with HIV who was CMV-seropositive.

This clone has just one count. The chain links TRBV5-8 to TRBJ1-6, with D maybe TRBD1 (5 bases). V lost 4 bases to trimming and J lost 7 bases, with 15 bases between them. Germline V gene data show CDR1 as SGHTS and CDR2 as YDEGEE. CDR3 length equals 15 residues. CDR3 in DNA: TGTGCCAGCAGCCCCAGGGCAGGGAGAAATTCACCCCTCCACTTT. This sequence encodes CASSPRAGRNSPLHF.

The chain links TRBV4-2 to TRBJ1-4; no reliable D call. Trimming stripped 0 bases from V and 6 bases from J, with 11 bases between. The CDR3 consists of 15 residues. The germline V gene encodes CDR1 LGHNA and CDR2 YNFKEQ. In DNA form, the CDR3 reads TGTGCCAGCAGCCAAGACGGGCAGGATGATGAAAAACTGTTTTTT. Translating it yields CASSQDGQDDEKLFF.

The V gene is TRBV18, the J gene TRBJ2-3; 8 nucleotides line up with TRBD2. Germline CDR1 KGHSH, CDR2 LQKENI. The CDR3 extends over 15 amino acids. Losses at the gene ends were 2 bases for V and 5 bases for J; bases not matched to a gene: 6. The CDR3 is CASSPGSLAGDTQYF. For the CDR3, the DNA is TGTGCCAGCTCACCAGGTTCGCTAGCGGGAGATACGCAGTATTTT.

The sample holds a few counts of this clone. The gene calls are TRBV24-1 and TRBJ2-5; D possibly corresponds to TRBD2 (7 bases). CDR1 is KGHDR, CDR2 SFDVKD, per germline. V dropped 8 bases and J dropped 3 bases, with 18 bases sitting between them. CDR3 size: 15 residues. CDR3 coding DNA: TGTGCCACCAAATCCGGGGGGCCGGGCGAAGAGACCCAGTACTTC. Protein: CATKSGGPGEETQYF.

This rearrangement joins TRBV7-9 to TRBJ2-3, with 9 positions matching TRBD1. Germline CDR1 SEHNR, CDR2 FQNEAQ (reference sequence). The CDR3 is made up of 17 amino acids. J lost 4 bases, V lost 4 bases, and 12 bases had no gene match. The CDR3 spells CASSSPPGQGFSDTQYF. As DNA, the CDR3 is TGTGCCAGCAGCTCCCCACCGGGACAGGGCTTCTCAGATACGCAGTATTTT. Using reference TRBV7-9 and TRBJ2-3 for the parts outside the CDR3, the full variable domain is DTGVSQNPRHKITKRGQNVTFRCDPISEHNRLYWYRQTLGQGPEFLTYFQNEAQLEKSRLLSDRFSAERPKGSFSTLEIQRTEQGDSAMYLCASSSPPGQGFSDTQYFGPGTRLTVL.

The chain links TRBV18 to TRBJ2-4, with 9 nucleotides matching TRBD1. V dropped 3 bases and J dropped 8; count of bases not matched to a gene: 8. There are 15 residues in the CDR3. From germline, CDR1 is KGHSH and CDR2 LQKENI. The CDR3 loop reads CASSPSRDRVHIQYF. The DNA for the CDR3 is TGTGCCAGCTCACCGAGCCGGGACAGGGTCCACATTCAGTACTTC.

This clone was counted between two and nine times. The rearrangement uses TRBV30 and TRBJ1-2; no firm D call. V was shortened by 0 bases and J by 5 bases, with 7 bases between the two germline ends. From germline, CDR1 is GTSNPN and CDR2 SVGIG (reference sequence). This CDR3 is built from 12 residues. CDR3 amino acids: CAWSVTGYGYTF. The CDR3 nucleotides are TGTGCCTGGAGTGTTACCGGTTATGGCTACACCTTC.

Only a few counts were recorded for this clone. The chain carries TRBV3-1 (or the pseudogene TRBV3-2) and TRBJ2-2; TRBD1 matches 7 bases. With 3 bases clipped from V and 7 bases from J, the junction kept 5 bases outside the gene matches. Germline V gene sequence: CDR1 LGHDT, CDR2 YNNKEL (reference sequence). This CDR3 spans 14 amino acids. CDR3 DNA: TGTGCCAGCAGCCACTCGACAGGGCGCGGGGAGCTGTTTTTT. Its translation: CASSHSTGRGELFF.

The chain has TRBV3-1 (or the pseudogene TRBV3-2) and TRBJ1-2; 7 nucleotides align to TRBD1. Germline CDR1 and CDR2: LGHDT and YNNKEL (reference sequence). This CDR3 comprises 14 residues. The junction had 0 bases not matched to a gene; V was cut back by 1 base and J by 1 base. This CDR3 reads CASSQGQGNYGYTF. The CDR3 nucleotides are TGTGCCAGCAGCCAAGGACAGGGTAACTATGGCTACACCTTC.

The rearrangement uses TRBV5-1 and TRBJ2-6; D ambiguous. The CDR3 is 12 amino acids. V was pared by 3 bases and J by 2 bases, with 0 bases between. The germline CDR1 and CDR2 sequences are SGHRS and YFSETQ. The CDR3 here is CASSSGANVLTF. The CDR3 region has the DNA TGCGCCAGCAGCTCTGGGGCCAACGTCCTGACTTTC.

The CDR3 is CAWSVFSTLNTGELFF. DNA of the CDR3: TGTGCCTGGAGTGTTTTCAGCACGTTGAACACCGGGGAGCTGTTTTTT. The chain uses TRBV30 and TRBJ2-2, with D unresolved. Germline values: CDR1 GTSNPN, CDR2 SVGIG (reference sequence). Trimming removed 0 bases at V and 1 base at J, with 12 bases between. The CDR3 length is 16 residues.

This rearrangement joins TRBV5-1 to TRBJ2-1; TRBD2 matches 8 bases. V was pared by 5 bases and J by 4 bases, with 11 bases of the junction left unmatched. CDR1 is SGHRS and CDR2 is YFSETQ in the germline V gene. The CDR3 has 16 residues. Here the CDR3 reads CASRTEPSGRYNEQFF. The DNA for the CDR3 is TGCGCCAGCAGGACAGAACCCAGCGGGAGATACAATGAGCAGTTCTTC.

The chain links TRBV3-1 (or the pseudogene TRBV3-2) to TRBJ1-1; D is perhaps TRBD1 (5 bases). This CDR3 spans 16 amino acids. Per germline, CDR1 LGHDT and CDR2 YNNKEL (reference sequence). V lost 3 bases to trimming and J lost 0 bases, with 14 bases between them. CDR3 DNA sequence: TGTGCCAGCAGCCATCCTGGGGCGGGATTGAACACTGAAGCTTTCTTT. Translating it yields CASSHPGAGLNTEAFF.

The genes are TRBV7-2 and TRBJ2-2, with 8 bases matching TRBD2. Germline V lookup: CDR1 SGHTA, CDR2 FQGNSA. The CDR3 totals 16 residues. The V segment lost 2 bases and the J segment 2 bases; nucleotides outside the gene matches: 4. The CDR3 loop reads CASSLSWTSNTGELFF. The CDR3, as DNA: TGTGCCAGCAGCTTATCATGGACTAGCAACACCGGGGAGCTGTTTTTT.

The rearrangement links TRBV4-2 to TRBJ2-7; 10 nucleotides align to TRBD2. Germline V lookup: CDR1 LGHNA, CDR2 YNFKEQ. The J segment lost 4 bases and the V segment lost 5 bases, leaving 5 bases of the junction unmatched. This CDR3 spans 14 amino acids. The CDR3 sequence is CASSGLAGVYEQYF. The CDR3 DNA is TGTGCCAGCAGCGGGCTAGCGGGAGTTTACGAGCAGTACTTC.

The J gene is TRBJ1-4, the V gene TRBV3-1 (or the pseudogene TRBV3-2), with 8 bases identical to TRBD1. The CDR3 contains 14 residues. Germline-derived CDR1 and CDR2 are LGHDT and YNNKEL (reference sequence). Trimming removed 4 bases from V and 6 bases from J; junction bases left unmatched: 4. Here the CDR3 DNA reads TGTGCCAGCAGCCCCCGGACAGGGTATGAAAAACTGTTTTTT. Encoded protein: CASSPRTGYEKLFF.